What follows are 32 T cell receptor beta chains derived from one specimen sequenced in a study of blood T cell repertoires in COVID-19 (dated by TCRdb to about 2020). Receptor libraries were prepared by the immunoSEQ multiplex PCR assay. The table was pulled from immuneACCESS by TCRdb, which kept in-frame rearrangements only. Such tables lose some clones; where checked, under half of the loss comes from unresolved V genes, and the rest has no known cause. The sample profile shows around 130,000 clones; 75% to 90% of them were found once. The ten top clones hold around 4.1% of the sample. Sequenced: peripheral blood. The origin of the receptors is a human donor in a cohort sampled during active COVID-19.

This clone was counted a single time. The CDR3 region has the DNA TGTGCCAGTAGTACACGGGCCTCGACAGTTAATTCACCCCTCCACTTT. As protein: CASSTRASTVNSPLHF. The rearrangement links TRBV19 to TRBJ1-6, with D possibly being TRBD1 (5 bases). Germline assignment: CDR1 LNHDA and CDR2 SQIVND (reference sequence). Trimming shortened V by 4 bases and J by 6 bases, and 16 bases separated the two germline ends. This CDR3 comprises 16 residues.

The V call is TRBV25-1, the J call TRBJ1-1; possible D gene TRBD1, 5 bases. The V and J ends lost 2 bases and 11 bases respectively, with 15 bases between them. The CDR3 covers 13 residues. Per germline, CDR1 MGHDK and CDR2 SYGVNS. CDR3 residues: CASSEGGTPTAFF. The CDR3 nucleotides read TGTGCCAGCAGTGAAGGGGGGACCCCCACGGCTTTCTTT. Drawing the rest from reference TRBV25-1 and TRBJ1-1, the complete variable domain is EADIYQTPRYLVIGTGKKITLECSQTMGHDKMYWYQQDPGMELHLIHYSYGVNSTEKGDLSSESTVSRIRTEHFPLTLESARPSHTSQYLCASSEGGTPTAFFGQGTRLTVV.

The chain links TRBV7-3 to TRBJ2-3; maybe TRBD2 (6 bases). Germline V lookup: CDR1 SGHTA, CDR2 FQGTGA. V shed 1 base and J shed 4 bases, with 12 bases lying between them. The CDR3 runs to 15 residues. CDR3 in DNA: TGTGCCAGCAGCTTAAGGGCTAGCGTTTCAGATACGCAGTATTTT. Translating it yields CASSLRASVSDTQYF.

V is TRBV30 and J is TRBJ2-3; D is possibly TRBD1 (6 bases). CDR1 GTSNPN and CDR2 SVGIG come from the germline V gene (reference sequence). V gave up 6 bases and J gave up 2 bases, with 18 bases separating them. The CDR3 totals 15 residues. CDR3 coding DNA: TGTGCCTGTATGACCGGGACAACAACCACAGATACGCAGTATTTT. Translation: CACMTGTTTTDTQYF. Variable domain in full (rest from reference TRBV30 and TRBJ2-3): SQTIHQWPATLVQPVGSPLSLECTVEGTSNPNLYWYRQAAGRGLQLLFYSVGIGQISSEVPQNLSASRPQDRQFILSSKKLLLSDSGFYLCACMTGTTTTDTQYFGPGTRLTVL.

The chain is built from TRBV15 and TRBJ1-5; 8 nucleotides match TRBD1. The ends lost 4 bases at V and 6 bases at J; junction bases unmatched: 5. The germline gives CDR1 LNHNV, CDR2 YYDKDF (reference sequence). The CDR3 is 14 residues long. In DNA form, the CDR3 reads TGTGCCACCAGCAAAGACAGGGGTATTCAGCCCCAGCATTTT. Protein product: CATSKDRGIQPQHF.

This clone has only a few counts. The chain uses TRBV3-1 (or the pseudogene TRBV3-2) and TRBJ2-1; TRBD2 matches 7 bases. The CDR3 totals 21 residues. V shed 1 base and J 1 base; nucleotides not matched to a gene: 19. CDR1 is LGHDT and CDR2 is YNNKEL in the germline V gene (reference sequence). CDR3 residues: CASSQGLSGLGGLGSYNEQFF. CDR3 DNA sequence: TGTGCCAGCAGCCAAGGCCTTAGCGGACTAGGCGGTTTAGGATCCTACAATGAGCAGTTCTTC.

The chain is built from TRBV6-5 and TRBJ2-5; 10 nucleotides line up with TRBD1. CDR1 and CDR2 from the germline V gene are MNHEY and SVGAGI. V gave up 2 bases and J gave up 4 bases; unmatched junction bases: 1. This CDR3 is built from 14 residues. The CDR3 region is CASSYGTGVETQYF. DNA of the CDR3: TGTGCCAGCAGTTACGGGACAGGGGTAGAGACCCAGTACTTC.

This chain connects TRBV7-2 to TRBJ1-6, with D possibly being TRBD1 (5 bases). Germline CDR1 is SGHTA and CDR2 is FQGNSA. Trimming left V 4 bases short and J 0 bases short, with 10 bases between. The CDR3 runs 16 residues. This chain's CDR3 is CASSSQASSYNSPLHF. For the CDR3, the DNA is TGTGCCAGCAGCTCACAGGCGAGCTCCTATAATTCACCCCTCCACTTT.

The chain couples TRBV11-3 to TRBJ2-1, with D possibly TRBD2 on 5 matching bases. Deletions cut 4 bases from V and 4 bases from J, with 14 bases between. Germline CDR1 SGHNT, CDR2 YENEEA. This CDR3 spans 15 amino acids. The CDR3 DNA reads TGTGCCAGCAGCTCGACCCTAGCAGGTTACAATGAGCAGTTCTTC. Amino acid sequence: CASSSTLAGYNEQFF. Using reference TRBV11-3 and TRBJ2-1 for the parts outside the CDR3, the full variable domain is EAGVVQSPRYKIIEKKQPVAFWCNPISGHNTLYWYLQNLGQGPELLIRYENEEAVDDSQLPKDRFSAERLKGVDSTLKIQPAELGDSAVYLCASSSTLAGYNEQFFGPGTRLTVL.

The chain combines TRBV7-9 with TRBJ1-1; D possibly corresponds to TRBD1 (5 bases). Trimming left V 5 bases short and J 9 bases short, with 13 bases between. Germline loops: CDR1 SEHNR, CDR2 FQNEAQ (reference sequence). This CDR3 has 12 amino acids. The chain's CDR3 is CASSVGDSKAFF. The CDR3 nucleotides read TGTGCCAGCAGCGTAGGAGACAGCAAAGCTTTCTTT.

The gene calls are TRBV16 and TRBJ2-7; 8 bases line up with TRBD2. CDR1 and CDR2 from the germline V gene are KGHSY and FQNENV. The J segment lost 3 bases and the V segment lost 5 bases, leaving 9 bases of the junction unmatched. The CDR3 has 15 amino acids. The CDR3 DNA reads as TGTGCCAGCAGCGGGACGGGACTAGATAACTACGAGCAGTACTTC. Translating gives CASSGTGLDNYEQYF.

The chain joins TRBV24-1 to TRBJ2-3; D might be TRBD1 (5 bases). Trimming left V 5 bases short and J 5 bases short, with 10 bases between. CDR1 and CDR2 from the germline V gene are KGHDR and SFDVKD. The CDR3 is 13 residues long. The CDR3 sequence: CATSGSGRDTQYF. The CDR3 region has the DNA TGTGCCACCAGTGGTTCAGGGCGAGATACGCAGTATTTT.

This clone was recorded once. CDR3 sequence (DNA): TGTGCCAGCACTGTTGGCGGCACCTATGGCTACACCTTC. Its translation is CASTVGGTYGYTF. The chain carries TRBV12-3 or TRBV12-4 and TRBJ1-2, with unresolved D. Trimming left V 7 bases short and J 4 bases short, with 13 bases between. This CDR3 is 13 amino acids long.

This sequence joins TRBV11-3 and TRBJ2-2, with 8 bases matching TRBD2. Germline CDR1 is SGHNT and CDR2 is YENEEA. The V and J ends lost 2 bases and 2 bases, in that order; junction bases with no gene match: 4. The CDR3 spans 16 residues. The CDR3 sequence: CASSLNLAGNTGELFF. The CDR3 coding sequence is TGTGCCAGCAGCTTAAACCTAGCGGGCAACACCGGGGAGCTGTTTTTT.

The chain couples TRBV4-3 to TRBJ1-1; D remains ambiguous. The CDR3 extends over 16 amino acids. Germline V gene lookup returns CDR1 LGHNA and CDR2 YSLEER. V dropped 0 bases and J dropped 2 bases, with 13 bases sitting between them. CDR3 DNA sequence: TGCGCCAGCAGCCAAGACGGAGTAAGGCAAAACACTGAAGCTTTCTTT. This codes for CASSQDGVRQNTEAFF.

The gene calls are TRBV7-8 and TRBJ1-2; D may be TRBD1 (5 bases). V was pared by 0 bases and J by 2 bases, with 10 bases between. Germline V gene sequence: CDR1 SGHVS, CDR2 FQNEAQ. The CDR3 loop spans 15 amino acids. The DNA for the CDR3 is TGTGCCAGCAGCTTAGCGCAGGGTTCCAACTATGGCTACACCTTC. It codes for CASSLAQGSNYGYTF. The complete variable domain, with remaining parts taken from reference TRBV7-8 and TRBJ1-2, reads GAGVSQSPRYKVAKRGQDVALRCDPISGHVSLFWYQQALGQGPEFLTYFQNEAQLDKSGLPSDRFFAERPEGSVSTLKIQRTQQEDSAVYLCASSLAQGSNYGYTFGSGTRLTVV.

This clone came up a few times. The chain is built from TRBV27 and TRBJ2-7, with D maybe TRBD1 (6 bases). V shed 6 bases and J shed 6 bases, with 12 bases lying between them. The length of the CDR3 is 12 residues. The germline gives CDR1 MNHEY, CDR2 SMNVEV (reference sequence). The CDR3 DNA follows: TGTGCCAGCAGGAGTACAGGGCCCGAGCAGTACTTC. This encodes CASRSTGPEQYF.

V usage is TRBV5-4 and J usage is TRBJ1-6; D might be TRBD1 (5 bases). The CDR3 totals 14 residues. Germline V lookup: CDR1 SGHNT, CDR2 YYREEE (reference sequence). V lost 4 bases, J lost 8 bases, and 13 bases lay in between. CDR3 protein: CASSAPGLDSPLHF. In DNA, the CDR3 is TGTGCCAGCAGCGCTCCGGGACTAGATTCACCCCTCCACTTT.

The V gene is TRBV2, the J gene TRBJ2-5; the match to TRBD2 covers 13 bases. Germline V gene lookup returns CDR1 SNHLY and CDR2 FYNNEI. The CDR3 sequence is 17 residues long. J lost 0 bases, V lost 6 bases, and 7 bases had no gene match. The CDR3 sequence: CASRRLAGGSYQETQYF. The CDR3 DNA reads as TGTGCCAGCAGGCGACTAGCGGGGGGCAGTTACCAAGAGACCCAGTACTTC.

This clone was seen a single time. The rearrangement uses TRBV5-1 and TRBJ2-1, with 13 bases fitting TRBD2. V shed 4 bases and J 7 bases; nucleotides not matched to a gene: 5. The CDR3 extends over 15 amino acids. Germline V gives CDR1 SGHRS, CDR2 YFSETQ. Here the CDR3 reads CASSELAGGRNEQFF. CDR3 nucleotide sequence: TGCGCCAGCAGCGAACTAGCGGGAGGGAGGAATGAGCAGTTCTTC.

The genes are TRBV19 and TRBJ1-5; TRBD1 agrees at 7 bases. Germline V gene lookup returns CDR1 LNHDA and CDR2 SQIVND (reference sequence). CDR3 length: 17 amino acids. V shed 1 base and J 6 bases; nucleotides not matched to a gene: 12. CDR3 region: CASSIGTATGRVQPQHF. Written as DNA, the CDR3 is TGTGCCAGTAGTATAGGGACTGCGACAGGGCGCGTTCAGCCCCAGCATTTT.

This clone was seen just once. The genes are TRBV4-3 and TRBJ2-7; 8 nucleotides align to TRBD2. The length of the CDR3 is 15 residues. Germline-derived CDR1 and CDR2 are LGHNA and YSLEER. Trimming took 0 bases from V and 2 from J; bases not matched to a gene: 3. The chain's CDR3 is CASSQDFGGAYEQYF. The CDR3 bases are TGCGCCAGCAGCCAAGATTTCGGGGGGGCCTACGAGCAGTACTTC.

The CDR3 sequence: CASSLAGMDTEAFF. The CDR3 DNA follows: TGTGCCAGCAGCTTAGCAGGGATGGACACTGAAGCTTTCTTT. The chain combines TRBV11-3 with TRBJ1-1, with a weak D call TRBD1 (5 bases). Germline CDR1 SGHNT, CDR2 YENEEA. The CDR3 consists of 14 residues. The V end lost 1 base, the J end lost 3 bases, and 9 bases lay between the germline ends.

The chain has TRBV10-3 and TRBJ2-3, with D perhaps matching TRBD2 (6 bases). CDR3 length equals 15 residues. Per the germline V gene, CDR1 is ENHRY and CDR2 is SYGVKD. Trimming shortened V by 7 bases and J by 1 base, and 15 bases separated the two germline ends. CDR3 bases: TGTGCCATCACCGGGACTGGTTTAGGCACAGATACGCAGTATTTT. This encodes CAITGTGLGTDTQYF.

The rearrangement uses TRBV9 and TRBJ1-6; D possibly corresponds to TRBD1 (5 bases). V dropped 0 bases and J dropped 9 bases, with 10 bases sitting between them. The CDR3 covers 14 residues. CDR1 and CDR2 (germline): SGDLS, YYNGEE. The DNA for the CDR3 is TGTGCCAGCAGCGTAGTGGGGGGTTCTTCACCCCTCCACTTT. Residues: CASSVVGGSSPLHF. The full variable domain, with the rest looked up from reference TRBV9 and TRBJ1-6, is DSGVTQTPKHLITATGQRVTLRCSPRSGDLSVYWYQQSLDQGLQFLIQYYNGEERAKGNILERFSAQQFPDLHSELNLSSLELGDSALYFCASSVVGGSSPLHFGNGTRLTVT.

The chain couples TRBV2 to TRBJ1-2, with D possibly TRBD1 on 6 matching bases. Per germline, CDR1 SNHLY and CDR2 FYNNEI. This CDR3 comprises 16 residues. The V end was cut by 7 bases, the J end by 0 bases, with 18 bases between. The CDR3 here is CASNTPTRTANYGYTF. The CDR3 DNA is TGTGCCAGCAACACCCCAACTAGGACAGCTAACTATGGCTACACCTTC.

The rearrangement links TRBV15 to TRBJ2-6; 7 nucleotides align to TRBD1. This CDR3 region has 20 residues. CDR1 and CDR2 from the germline V gene are LNHNV and YYDKDF (reference sequence). V gave up 2 bases and J gave up 0 bases; unmatched junction bases: 13. The CDR3, as DNA: TGTGCCACCAGCAGAAAGGAGATGGGGACAGAGTCCTCTGGGGCCAACGTCCTGACTTTC. Protein: CATSRKEMGTESSGANVLTF. The entire variable domain, with the rest obtained from reference TRBV15 and TRBJ2-6, is as follows: DAMVIQNPRYQVTQFGKPVTLSCSQTLNHNVMYWYQQKSSQAPKLLFHYYDKDFNNEADTPDNFQSRRPNTSFCFLDIRSPGLGDTAMYLCATSRKEMGTESSGANVLTFGAGSRLTVL.

J is TRBJ2-1 and V is TRBV5-4, with D possibly matching TRBD1 (5 bases). The CDR3 has 12 residues. Trimming removed 5 bases from V and 8 bases from J, with 11 bases in between. Germline CDR1 reads SGHNT; CDR2 reads YYREEE (reference sequence). Here the CDR3 DNA reads TGTGCCAGCAGTTTAGGGGTAGATGAGCAGTTCTTC. Translation: CASSLGVDEQFF.

The chain joins TRBV7-2 to TRBJ1-1; D perhaps matches TRBD1 (6 bases). V was pared by 3 bases and J by 1 base, with 9 bases between. The CDR3 is made up of 14 amino acids. Germline V CDR1 and CDR2: SGHTA, FQGNSA. DNA for the CDR3: TGTGCCAGCAGCTTGGGGGCAGCGAACACTGAAGCTTTCTTT. Translation: CASSLGAANTEAFF.

The V gene is TRBV7-8, the J gene TRBJ1-2; D call uncertain. The CDR3 runs to 12 residues. Trimming shortened V by 2 bases and J by 4 bases, and 5 bases separated the two germline ends. Germline CDR1 is SGHVS and CDR2 is FQNEAQ. The CDR3 DNA follows: TGTGCCAGCAGCTTAAGCGGCTATGGCTACACCTTC. The encoded protein is CASSLSGYGYTF.

The rearrangement uses TRBV9 and TRBJ1-1; weak D call: TRBD1 (6 bases). The CDR3 spans 17 residues. Trimming left V 0 bases short and J 6 bases short, with 21 bases between. Germline V CDR1 and CDR2: SGDLS, YYNGEE. The CDR3 is CASSVAPLTGSSAEAFF. In DNA form, the CDR3 reads TGTGCCAGCAGCGTAGCTCCGTTAACAGGGAGTAGCGCTGAAGCTTTCTTT.

V and J are TRBV4-3 and TRBJ2-2, with 7 bases fitting TRBD2. Germline CDR1 and CDR2: LGHNA and YSLEER. The CDR3 extends over 17 amino acids. Trimming at V came to 1 base and at J to 4 bases, leaving 9 bases not matched to a gene. The CDR3 sequence: CASSQVPGGSGTGELFF. In DNA, the CDR3 is TGCGCCAGCAGCCAAGTCCCCGGGGGGAGCGGCACCGGGGAGCTGTTTTTT.